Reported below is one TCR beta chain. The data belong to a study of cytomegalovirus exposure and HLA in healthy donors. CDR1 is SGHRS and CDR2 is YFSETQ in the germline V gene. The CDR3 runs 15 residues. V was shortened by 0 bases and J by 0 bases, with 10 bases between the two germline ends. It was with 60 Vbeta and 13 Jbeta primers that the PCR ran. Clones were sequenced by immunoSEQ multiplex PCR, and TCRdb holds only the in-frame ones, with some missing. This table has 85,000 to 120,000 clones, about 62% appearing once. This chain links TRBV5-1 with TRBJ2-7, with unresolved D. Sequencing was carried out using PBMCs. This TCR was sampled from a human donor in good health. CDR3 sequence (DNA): TGCGCCAGCAGCTTGGAGCTGGGCCGCTCCTACGAGCAGTACTTC. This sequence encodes CASSLELGRSYEQYF.